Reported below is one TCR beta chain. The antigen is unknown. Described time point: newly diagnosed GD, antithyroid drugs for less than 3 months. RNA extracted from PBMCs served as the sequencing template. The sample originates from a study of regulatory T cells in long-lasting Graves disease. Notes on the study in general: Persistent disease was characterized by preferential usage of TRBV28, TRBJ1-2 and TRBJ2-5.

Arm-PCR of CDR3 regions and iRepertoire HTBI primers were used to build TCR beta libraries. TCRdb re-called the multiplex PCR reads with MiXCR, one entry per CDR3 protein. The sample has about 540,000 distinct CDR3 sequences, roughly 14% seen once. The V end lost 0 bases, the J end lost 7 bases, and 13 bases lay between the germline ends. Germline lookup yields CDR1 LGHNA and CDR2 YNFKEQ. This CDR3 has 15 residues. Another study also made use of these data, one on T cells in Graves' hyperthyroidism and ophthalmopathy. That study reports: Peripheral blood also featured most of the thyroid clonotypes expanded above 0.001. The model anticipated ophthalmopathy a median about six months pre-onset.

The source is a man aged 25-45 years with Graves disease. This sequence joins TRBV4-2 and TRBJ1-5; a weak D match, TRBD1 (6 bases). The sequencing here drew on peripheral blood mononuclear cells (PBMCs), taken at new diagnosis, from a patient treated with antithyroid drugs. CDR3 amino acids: CASSQEYRAHQPQHF. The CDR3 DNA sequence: TGTGCCAGCAGCCAAGAGTACAGGGCTCACCAGCCCCAGCATTTT.